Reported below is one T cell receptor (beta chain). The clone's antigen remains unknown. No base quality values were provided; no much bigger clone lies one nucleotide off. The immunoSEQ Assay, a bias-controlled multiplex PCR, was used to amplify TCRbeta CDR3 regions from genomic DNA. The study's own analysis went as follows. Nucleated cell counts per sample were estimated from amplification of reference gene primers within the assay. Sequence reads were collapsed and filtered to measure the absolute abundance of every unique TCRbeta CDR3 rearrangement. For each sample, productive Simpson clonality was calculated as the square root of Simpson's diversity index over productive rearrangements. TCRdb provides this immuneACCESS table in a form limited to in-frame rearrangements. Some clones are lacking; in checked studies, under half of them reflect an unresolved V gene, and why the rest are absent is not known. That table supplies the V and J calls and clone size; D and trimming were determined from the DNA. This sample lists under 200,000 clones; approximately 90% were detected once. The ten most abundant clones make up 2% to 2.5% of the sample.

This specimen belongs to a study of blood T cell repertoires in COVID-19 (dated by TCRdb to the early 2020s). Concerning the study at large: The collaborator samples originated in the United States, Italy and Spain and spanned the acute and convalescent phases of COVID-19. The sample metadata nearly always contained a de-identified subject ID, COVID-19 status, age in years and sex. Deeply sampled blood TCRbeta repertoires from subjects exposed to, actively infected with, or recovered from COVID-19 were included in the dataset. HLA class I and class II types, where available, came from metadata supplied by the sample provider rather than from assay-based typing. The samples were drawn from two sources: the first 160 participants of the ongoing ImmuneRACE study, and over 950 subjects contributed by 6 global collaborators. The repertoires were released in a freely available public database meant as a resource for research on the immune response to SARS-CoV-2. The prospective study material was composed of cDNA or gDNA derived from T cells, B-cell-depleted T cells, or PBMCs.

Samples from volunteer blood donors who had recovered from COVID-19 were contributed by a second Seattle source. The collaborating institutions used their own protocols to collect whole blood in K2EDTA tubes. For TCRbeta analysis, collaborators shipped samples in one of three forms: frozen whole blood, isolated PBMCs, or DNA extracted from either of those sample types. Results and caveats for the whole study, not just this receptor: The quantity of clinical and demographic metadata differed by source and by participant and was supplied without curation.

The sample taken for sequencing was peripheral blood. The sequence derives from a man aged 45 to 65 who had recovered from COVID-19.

CDR3 region: CASTAILGNTGELFF. The DNA sequence is TGTGCCAGCACCGCAATCCTCGGGAACACCGGGGAGCTGTTTTTT. This sequence uses TRBV7-2 and TRBJ2-2; the D gene is unclear. The CDR3 starts with the cysteine, ends with the phenylalanine, and has 15 residues. The retained sequence is limited to the CDR3, 45 bases, with the frame set at the first base. The germline V gene supplies CDR1 SGHTA and CDR2 FQGNSA. A distance of 13 bases separates the germline ends of V and J, which lose 7 bases and 1 base respectively. The full variable domain, with segments outside the CDR3 supplied by the reference TRBV7-2 and TRBJ2-2 proteins, appears as GAGVSQSPSNKVTEKGKDVELRCDPISGHTALYWYRQSLGQGLEFLIYFQGNSAPDKSGLPSDRFSAERTGGSVSTLTIQRTQQEDSAVYLCASTAILGNTGELFFGEGSRLTVL.